The next 27 T cell receptor beta chains were all read from a single sample in a study of radiotherapy plus CTLA-4 blockade in lung cancer. The repertoire was sequenced with immunoSEQ multiplex PCR; TCRdb's copy has only in-frame clones and lacks some. Of fewer than 95,000 clones listed, 83% are singletons. This sample comprised peripheral blood, obtained from a patient treated with radiotherapy plus ipilimumab. Receptors originate from a human donor with non-small cell lung cancer who had stable disease on radiotherapy plus ipilimumab.

This clone was seen only once. This chain joins TRBV14 and TRBJ2-3; 7 nucleotides line up with TRBD2. The J segment lost 3 bases and the V segment lost 4 bases, leaving 7 bases of the junction unmatched. There are 15 residues in the CDR3. CDR1 is SGHDN and CDR2 is FVKESK in the germline V gene. The CDR3 region is CASSPTRLATDTQYF. DNA for the CDR3: TGTGCCAGCAGCCCGACCCGACTAGCAACAGATACGCAGTATTTT. The full variable domain, with the rest looked up from reference TRBV14 and TRBJ2-3, is EAGVTQFPSHSVIEKGQTVTLRCDPISGHDNLYWYRRVMGKEIKFLLHFVKESKQDESGMPNNRFLAERTGGTYSTLKVQPAELEDSGVYFCASSPTRLATDTQYFGPGTRLTVL.

This chain connects TRBV29-1 to TRBJ2-1; 10 positions agree with TRBD2. V was pared by 7 bases and J by 7 bases, with 13 bases of the junction left unmatched. The length of the CDR3 is 15 residues. Per the germline V gene, CDR1 is SQVTM and CDR2 is ANQGSEA. For the CDR3, the DNA is TGCAGCGCCAGAGGCGGAGCGGGGGGGCTGAATGAGCAGTTCTTC. It yields the protein CSARGGAGGLNEQFF.

V usage is TRBV21-1 and J usage is TRBJ2-1; the D call TRBD2 from the table was never checked on the DNA. TRBV21-1 is reported as a pseudogene. The CDR3 spans 13 residues. CDR3 coding DNA: TGTGCCAGTTCCGGGGGGATTATCGATGAGCAGTTCTTC. This gives the protein CASSGGIIDEQFF.

The chain couples TRBV5-5 to TRBJ2-7, with D possibly matching TRBD1 (6 bases). Per germline, CDR1 SGHKS and CDR2 YYEKEE (reference sequence). CDR3 length: 14 residues. Trimming shortened V by 4 bases and J by 0 bases, and 11 bases separated the two germline ends. CDR3 coding DNA: TGTGCCAGCAGCAAGGACAGTAGCTCCTACGAGCAGTACTTC. Translation: CASSKDSSSYEQYF. Full variable domain (outside the CDR3, taken from reference TRBV5-5 and TRBJ2-7): DAGVTQSPTHLIKTRGQQVTLRCSPISGHKSVSWYQQVLGQGPQFIFQYYEKEERGRGNFPDRFSARQFPNYSSELNVNALLLGDSALYLCASSKDSSSYEQYFGPGTRLTVT.

This clone has just one count. The chain uses TRBV4-1 and TRBJ2-1; D unresolved. CDR1 and CDR2 from the germline V gene are MGHRA and YSYEKL. Trimming took off 3 bases at V and 5 bases at J, with 14 bases between the two ends. This CDR3 contains 15 residues. This chain's CDR3 is CASSHPKSHNNEQFF. The CDR3 coding sequence is TGCGCCAGCAGCCACCCCAAGAGTCACAACAATGAGCAGTTCTTC.

This chain links TRBV5-8 with TRBJ2-3, with TRBD1 as a possible D gene (5 bases). Germline V lookup: CDR1 SGHTS, CDR2 YDEGEE. Trimming stripped 4 bases from V and 7 bases from J, with 13 bases between. The CDR3 length is 13 residues. The CDR3 sequence: CASSISGSNTQYF. In nucleotides, the CDR3 is TGTGCCAGCAGCATCTCAGGGTCGAATACGCAGTATTTT.

The genes are TRBV6-1 and TRBJ1-6; 10 bases fit TRBD1. Trimming cost V 6 bases and J 8 bases; bases outside gene matches: 7. The CDR3 contains 15 residues. Germline V lookup: CDR1 MNHNS, CDR2 SASEGT. In DNA form, the CDR3 reads TGTGCCAGCAGATCCGACAGGGGGCGAGATTCACCCCTCCACTTT. It encodes CASRSDRGRDSPLHF.

This clone was detected once. V and J are TRBV19 and TRBJ1-1; a possible D gene is TRBD1 (6 bases). V was pared by 3 bases and J by 4 bases, with 12 bases between. The germline V gene has CDR1 LNHDA and CDR2 SQIVND (reference sequence). This CDR3 contains 14 residues. The CDR3 loop reads CASSIREGGTEAFF. The CDR3 DNA is TGTGCCAGTAGTATCAGGGAGGGGGGCACTGAAGCTTTCTTT.

The chain has TRBV5-4 and TRBJ2-4; tentatively, D is TRBD1 or TRBD2 (5 bases each). The CDR3 is made up of 16 amino acids. V lost 4 bases to trimming and J lost 3 bases, with 17 bases between them. In germline, CDR1 is SGHNT, CDR2 YYREEE (reference sequence). The DNA for the CDR3 is TGTGCCAGCAGCCCGGGATGGGCAGACAGCAAAAACATTCAGTACTTC. Protein product: CASSPGWADSKNIQYF.

This clone has a handful of counts. The chain uses TRBV4-1 and TRBJ1-6; the D is unclear. The CDR3 is 14 amino acids. CDR1 MGHRA and CDR2 YSYEKL come from the germline V gene. V lost 0 bases and J 8 bases, leaving 8 bases between the germline ends. The CDR3 DNA reads TGCGCCAGCAGCCAAGATCGGGGTTATTCACCCCTCCACTTT. It encodes CASSQDRGYSPLHF.

This chain connects TRBV28 to TRBJ1-1, with D unresolved. CDR1 and CDR2 (germline): MDHEN, SYDVKM. The CDR3 runs 15 residues. V lost 6 bases and J lost 0, with 14 bases in between. CDR3: CASRPGSNMNTEAFF. CDR3 DNA sequence: TGTGCCAGCAGGCCGGGTTCGAATATGAACACTGAAGCTTTCTTT. The entire variable domain, with the rest obtained from reference TRBV28 and TRBJ1-1, is as follows: DVKVTQSSRYLVKRTGEKVFLECVQDMDHENMFWYRQDPGLGLRLIYFSYDVKMKEKGDIPEGYSVSREKKERFSLILESASTNQTSMYLCASRPGSNMNTEAFFGQGTRLTVV.

The chain couples TRBV7-2 to TRBJ2-7; 7 bases align to TRBD2. The CDR3 runs 15 residues. V shed 1 base and J 4 bases; nucleotides not matched to a gene: 7. Per germline, CDR1 SGHTA and CDR2 FQGNSA. CDR3 sequence: CASSLEGAGGYEQYF. The CDR3 DNA is TGTGCCAGCAGCTTAGAAGGGGCCGGGGGGTACGAGCAGTACTTC.

Comments on this clone: This sample also contains other DNA sequences that code for the same CDR3. The chain recombines TRBV7-9 with TRBJ2-1; D is unclear. In germline, CDR1 is SEHNR, CDR2 FQNEAQ (reference sequence). This CDR3 comprises 13 residues. Trimming left V 5 bases short and J 0 bases short, with 5 bases between. Written as DNA, the CDR3 is TGTGCCAGCAGCCTTAGCTCCTACAATGAGCAGTTCTTC. It codes for CASSLSSYNEQFF.

The gene calls are TRBV28 and TRBJ2-7; no clear D gene. Germline CDR1 MDHEN, CDR2 SYDVKM. The CDR3 runs 12 residues. V gave up 5 bases and J gave up 3 bases, with 8 bases separating them. The CDR3 coding sequence is TGTGCCAGCAGTGTGGGAATCTACGAGCAGTACTTC. Its protein is CASSVGIYEQYF.

This chain joins TRBV29-1 and TRBJ1-4, with 8 positions matching TRBD1. The ends lost 7 bases at V and 11 bases at J; junction bases unmatched: 9. CDR3 length equals 12 residues. Germline CDR1 reads SQVTM; CDR2 reads ANQGSEA. CDR3 loop: CSAGQGLGKLFF. CDR3 nucleotide sequence: TGCAGCGCAGGACAGGGTCTCGGGAAACTGTTTTTT.

The V and J genes are TRBV5-1 and TRBJ2-2; TRBD1 might be the D (6 bases). The CDR3 totals 14 residues. Per germline, CDR1 SGHRS and CDR2 YFSETQ. V lost 2 bases and J lost 6, with 11 bases in between. The CDR3 protein is CASSFTQGPGELFF. In nucleotides, the CDR3 is TGCGCCAGCAGCTTCACGCAGGGGCCCGGGGAGCTGTTTTTT.

The chain uses TRBV7-2 and TRBJ2-7; 10 nucleotides align to TRBD2. Germline V CDR1 and CDR2: SGHTA, FQGNSA. The CDR3 length is 15 residues. V lost 5 bases to trimming and J lost 7 bases; unmatched junction nucleotides: 11. The CDR3 is CASSTTGTSVGEQYF. The CDR3 coding sequence is TGTGCCAGCAGCACTACCGGGACTAGCGTTGGAGAGCAGTACTTC.

The chain couples TRBV2 to TRBJ2-3, with 9 bases aligning to TRBD2. This CDR3 comprises 15 residues. In germline, CDR1 is SNHLY, CDR2 FYNNEI. Losses at the gene ends were 3 bases for V and 7 bases for J; bases not matched to a gene: 8. As DNA, the CDR3 is TGTGCCAGCAGTGAGTTAGCGGGAGAGGCGAATACGCAGTATTTT. Its translation is CASSELAGEANTQYF.

This rearrangement joins TRBV7-7 to TRBJ2-7, with 7 bases lining up with TRBD1. The CDR3 is 13 residues long. The germline V gene has CDR1 SSHAT and CDR2 FNYEAQ (reference sequence). V dropped 0 bases and J dropped 4; count of bases not matched to a gene: 0. This CDR3 reads CASSLARGYEQYF. In DNA form, the CDR3 reads TGTGCCAGCAGCTTAGCCAGGGGGTACGAGCAGTACTTC.

The chain recombines TRBV27 with TRBJ1-5; no clear D gene. The V gene lost 5 bases and the J gene lost 0 bases, with 11 bases spanning the gap. CDR1 MNHEY and CDR2 SMNVEV come from the germline V gene (reference sequence). This CDR3 spans 15 amino acids. The CDR3 DNA reads TGTGCCAGCAGTCCGTCGGTGAATAGCAATCAGCCCCAGCATTTT. Encoded protein: CASSPSVNSNQPQHF.

The rearrangement joins TRBV19 to TRBJ2-1, with TRBD1 matching over 8 bases. The V gene end was trimmed by 10 bases and the J gene end by 8 bases; junction bases not matched to a gene: 10. CDR3 length equals 13 residues. CDR1 and CDR2 from the germline V gene are LNHDA and SQIVND (reference sequence). CDR3 region: CATGTGAFDEQFF. The DNA of the CDR3 is TGTGCCACCGGGACAGGTGCTTTTGATGAGCAGTTCTTC.

This chain links TRBV19 with TRBJ1-4, with 7 bases aligning to TRBD1. The CDR3 spans 15 residues. Germline-derived CDR1 and CDR2 are LNHDA and SQIVND (reference sequence). V lost 4 bases to trimming and J lost 0 bases; unmatched junction nucleotides: 2. The CDR3 bases are TGTGCCAGTAGTACAGGGGGGGCAACTAATGAAAAACTGTTTTTT. Protein sequence: CASSTGGATNEKLFF. Filled out from reference TRBV19 and TRBJ1-4, the complete variable domain reads DGGITQSPKYLFRKEGQNVTLSCEQNLNHDAMYWYRQDPGQGLRLIYYSQIVNDFQKGDIAEGYSVSREKKESFPLTVTSAQKNPTAFYLCASSTGGATNEKLFFGSGTQLSVL.

The V gene is TRBV5-1, the J gene TRBJ2-7; possibly TRBD1 for D (7 bases). The germline gives CDR1 SGHRS, CDR2 YFSETQ. The CDR3 totals 20 residues. Deletions cut 2 bases from V and 0 bases from J, with 27 bases between. The CDR3 protein is CASSFSAGQRGSTVSYEQYF. For the CDR3, the DNA is TGCGCCAGCAGCTTTTCCGCGGGACAGAGGGGGAGTACCGTCTCCTACGAGCAGTACTTC.

The J gene is TRBJ2-7, the V gene TRBV27, with TRBD2 matching 7 bases. Germline V gene lookup returns CDR1 MNHEY and CDR2 SMNVEV (reference sequence). V shed 6 bases and J 1 base; nucleotides not matched to a gene: 6. The CDR3 has 14 amino acids. The CDR3 region is CASRGGGVSYEQYF. The CDR3, as DNA: TGTGCCAGCAGGGGCGGGGGAGTTTCCTACGAGCAGTACTTC.

The CDR3 coding sequence is TGTGCCAGCAGCCAGATCAGGGGAAGGACTGAAGCTTTCTTT. This encodes CASSQIRGRTEAFF. J is TRBJ1-1 and V is TRBV14; the D gene is possibly TRBD1 (6 bases). Germline CDR1 and CDR2: SGHDN and FVKESK. The CDR3 is 14 amino acids. Trimming took 3 bases from V and 5 from J, leaving 13 bases between them.

The DNA for the CDR3 is TGTGCCGCGGGAGGGTTCTATGGCTACACCTTC. Its translation: CAAGGFYGYTF. The chain is built from TRBV28 and TRBJ1-2; D gene uncertain. V was pared by 11 bases and J by 4 bases, with 11 bases between. Germline V lookup: CDR1 MDHEN, CDR2 SYDVKM. CDR3 length: 11 residues.

CDR3 amino acids: CSVVDTYNQPQHF. CDR3 coding DNA: TGCAGCGTTGTGGACACCTACAATCAGCCCCAGCATTTT. The chain links TRBV29-1 to TRBJ1-5; D perhaps matches TRBD1 (5 bases). The V end was cut by 4 bases, the J end by 3 bases, with 10 bases between. CDR1 SQVTM and CDR2 ANQGSEA come from the germline V gene. The CDR3 totals 13 residues.